Below, 18 T cell receptor beta chains from the same sample are listed, as sequenced in a study of T cell responses to AZD1222 COVID-19 vaccine. Repertoires were generated with immunoSEQ multiplex PCR, while TCRdb's copy carries only in-frame clones and drops some. The data contain 100,000 or so clones, 86% of them singletons. The material sequenced was peripheral blood, taken 28 days after the second AZD1222 dose. These TCRs come from an adult who received the AZD1222 COVID-19 vaccine.

The rearrangement links TRBV15 to TRBJ2-5; 10 nucleotides match TRBD1. This CDR3 comprises 15 residues. The J segment lost 5 bases and the V segment lost 0 bases, leaving 3 bases of the junction unmatched. Germline CDR1 and CDR2: LNHNV and YYDKDF (reference sequence). In DNA form, the CDR3 reads TGTGCCACCAGCAGAGAGAGGACAGGGGGGGAGACCCAGTACTTC. Protein sequence: CATSRERTGGETQYF.

This chain connects TRBV6-5 to TRBJ1-5; 7 bases map to TRBD1. Germline CDR1 MNHEY, CDR2 SVGAGI. V gave up 6 bases and J gave up 2 bases; unmatched junction bases: 7. The CDR3 has 15 amino acids. The CDR3 DNA sequence: TGTGCCAGCAGCCCACAGGGGTTCGGCAATCAGCCCCAGCATTTT. Translated: CASSPQGFGNQPQHF.

This clone showed up just a few times. The chain uses TRBV5-4 and TRBJ1-3; 7 positions agree with TRBD1. The CDR3 is made up of 15 amino acids. V lost 1 base, J lost 0 bases, and 1 base stayed unmatched. Germline V CDR1 and CDR2: SGHNT, YYREEE (reference sequence). This CDR3 reads CASSLNRGSGNTIYF. DNA of the CDR3: TGTGCCAGCAGCTTGAACAGGGGCTCTGGAAACACCATATATTTT.

The chain couples TRBV5-1 to TRBJ2-7; unclear D gene. The germline V gene encodes CDR1 SGHRS and CDR2 YFSETQ. This CDR3 comprises 14 residues. Trimming stripped 3 bases from V and 2 bases from J, with 12 bases between. Here the CDR3 reads CASSSAPGAYEQYF. CDR3 DNA sequence: TGCGCCAGCAGCTCCGCTCCCGGAGCCTACGAGCAGTACTTC.

This sequence joins TRBV29-1 and TRBJ2-7; 10 bases match TRBD1. The V gene's germline CDR1 is SQVTM and CDR2 ANQGSEA. The junction had 2 bases not matched to a gene; V was cut back by 2 bases and J by 4 bases. The CDR3 is 13 amino acids. Here the CDR3 reads CSVETDRGYEQYF. The CDR3 bases are TGCAGCGTTGAAACGGACAGGGGGTACGAGCAGTACTTC.

V and J are TRBV28 and TRBJ2-3; D is tentatively TRBD1 or TRBD2 (6 bases each). The CDR3 totals 15 residues. Germline loops: CDR1 MDHEN, CDR2 SYDVKM. Trimming removed 3 bases from V and 7 bases from J, with 17 bases in between. CDR3 coding DNA: TGTGCCAGCAGTTTTCGATCCGCGGGACACAATACGCAGTATTTT. Protein product: CASSFRSAGHNTQYF.

The genes are TRBV6-5 and TRBJ1-1, with D possibly TRBD1 on 5 matching bases. The CDR3 sequence is 15 residues long. Germline V gene lookup returns CDR1 MNHEY and CDR2 SVGAGI. The V end lost 7 bases, the J end lost 2 bases, and 17 bases lay between the germline ends. For the CDR3, the DNA is TGTGCCAGCACCCCAGAGGAGGGGAAAAACACTGAAGCTTTCTTT. Its translation: CASTPEEGKNTEAFF.

This clone occurred once. V gene TRBV11-1 combines with J gene TRBJ2-1, with TRBD2 identical over 7 bases. CDR1 is SGHAT, CDR2 FQDESV, per germline (reference sequence). Trimming at V came to 1 base and at J to 5 bases, leaving 2 bases not matched to a gene. This CDR3 has 14 residues. CDR3 sequence (DNA): TGTGCCAGCAGCTTAGGGCTAGCGGACAATGAGCAGTTCTTC. This gives the protein CASSLGLADNEQFF.

The chain recombines TRBV10-2 with TRBJ2-2, with 7 bases identical to TRBD2. Germline V CDR1 and CDR2: WSHSY, SAAADI. The CDR3 spans 16 residues. Losses at the gene ends were 5 bases for V and 6 bases for J; bases not matched to a gene: 12. The CDR3 DNA is TGCGCCAGCAGTCGGGAGGCGGCCCGGGATGCCGGGGAGCTGTTTTTT. Translation gives CASSREAARDAGELFF.

The V gene is TRBV19, the J gene TRBJ2-7; tentative D call: TRBD1 (6 bases). CDR3 length: 14 amino acids. CDR1 and CDR2 from the germline V gene are LNHDA and SQIVND (reference sequence). V was cut by 3 bases and J by 4 bases, with 13 bases left in between. For the CDR3, the DNA is TGTGCCAGTAGTATGTCCGGGACAAGTTACGAGCAGTACTTC. This sequence encodes CASSMSGTSYEQYF.

This chain links TRBV5-8 with TRBJ2-4, with 10 positions matching TRBD2. From germline, CDR1 is SGHTS and CDR2 YDEGEE. V gave up 4 bases and J gave up 1 base; unmatched junction bases: 11. CDR3 length equals 18 residues. The CDR3, as DNA: TGTGCCAGCAGCGGGCGCCAGCGGGGGGGGGAGGCCAAAAACATTCAGTACTTC. Amino acid sequence: CASSGRQRGGEAKNIQYF.

The CDR3 sequence: CASSPTWGGQETQYF. The DNA for the CDR3 is TGTGCCAGCAGTCCAACCTGGGGGGGGCAAGAGACCCAGTACTTC. This sequence joins TRBV6-5 and TRBJ2-5; 7 nucleotides align to TRBD2. Germline CDR1 MNHEY, CDR2 SVGAGI. CDR3 length: 15 amino acids. J lost 2 bases, V lost 5 bases, and 8 bases had no gene match.

V is TRBV10-3 and J is TRBJ1-6; D is undetermined. The ends were cut back, 0 bases at V and 5 bases at J, with 8 bases in the middle. CDR1 ENHRY and CDR2 SYGVKD come from the germline V gene. The CDR3 contains 15 residues. In DNA, the CDR3 is TGTGCCATCAGTGAGTCAGGGAATGATAATTCACCCCTCCACTTT. Translation gives CAISESGNDNSPLHF.

The chain is built from TRBV30 and TRBJ2-4; D unclear. This CDR3 spans 14 amino acids. V gave up 1 base and J gave up 0 bases, with 7 bases separating them. Germline V gives CDR1 GTSNPN, CDR2 SVGIG (reference sequence). CDR3 DNA: TGTGCCTGGAGTGCCGAGGCAGCCAAAAACATTCAGTACTTC. Protein: CAWSAEAAKNIQYF.

The chain links TRBV5-1 to TRBJ2-6; a weak D match, TRBD1 (6 bases). The V gene's germline CDR1 is SGHRS and CDR2 YFSETQ. The CDR3 covers 14 residues. The germline V and J ends were trimmed by 6 bases and 2 bases, with 9 bases remaining between them. The CDR3, as DNA: TGCGCCAGCACCACAGGGACTGGGGCCAACGTCCTGACTTTC. Translation gives CASTTGTGANVLTF.

This chain connects TRBV3-1 (or the pseudogene TRBV3-2) to TRBJ2-2, with D uncertain. This CDR3 is built from 13 residues. The V end lost 0 bases, the J end lost 8 bases, and 7 bases lay between the germline ends. Germline CDR1 and CDR2: LGHDT and YNNKEL (reference sequence). This CDR3 reads CASSQDREGELFF. The CDR3 DNA reads as TGTGCCAGCAGCCAAGATCGAGAGGGGGAGCTGTTTTTT.

This clone showed up just a few times. The genes are TRBV5-1 and TRBJ1-2; maybe TRBD1 (5 bases). The V gene lost 4 bases and the J gene lost 3 bases, with 13 bases spanning the gap. The CDR3 runs 14 residues. Germline V gene data show CDR1 as SGHRS and CDR2 as YFSETQ. The CDR3 loop reads CASSRPGLDYGYTF. Here the CDR3 DNA reads TGCGCCAGCAGCCGCCCAGGGCTCGACTATGGCTACACCTTC.

This clone was found once. The genes are TRBV3-1 (or the pseudogene TRBV3-2) and TRBJ2-2, with 8 bases identical to TRBD1. Germline V gene sequence: CDR1 LGHDT, CDR2 YNNKEL (reference sequence). The V and J ends lost 4 bases and 0 bases, in that order; junction bases with no gene match: 4. CDR3 length: 16 amino acids. The CDR3 bases are TGTGCCAGCAGCCGAAGGACAGGGTCGAACACCGGGGAGCTGTTTTTT. This sequence encodes CASSRRTGSNTGELFF.